This T cell receptor beta chain is drawn from a study of shared clonotypes between healthy human individuals. This clone was found once. Its antigen remains unidentified. Whole-study findings and limits: Non-shared clonotypes displayed generation probabilities falling below those of clonotypes present in all four donors.

The junction had 7 bases not matched to a gene; V was cut back by 1 base and J by 3 bases. This CDR3 spans 17 amino acids. Germline CDR1 SGDLS, CDR2 YYNGEE. Replicate PCRs for sorted subsets used approximately 220 ng DNA; this equaled tens of thousands of T cell genomes. Profiling relied on immunoSEQ multiplex PCR, and the TCRdb table lists in-frame clones only, not all of them. Of some 800,000 clones listed, approximately 92% are singletons. Only CD45RO-negative cells positively selected for CCR7 counted as naive CD8 cells, so terminally differentiated effector memory CD45RA+ cells were excluded. None of the donors, who were healthy HIV-negative adults, had recently had acute infections or vaccinations.

Sequenced material: naive CD8+ T cells sorted from blood. The chain is built from TRBV9 and TRBJ2-2, with 9 bases fitting TRBD1. The TCR originated in a man between 25 and 39 years old in good health. The CDR3 sequence is CASSVPWDRDDTGELFF. The DNA for the CDR3 is TGTGCCAGCAGCGTACCGTGGGACAGGGACGACACCGGGGAGCTGTTTTTT.